This T cell receptor (beta chain) originates from a study of regulatory T cells in long-lasting Graves disease. This clonotype was detected ten times or more. CDR3 regions were amplified by Arm-PCR using iRepertoire HTBI primers to build TCR beta libraries. TCRdb reprocessed the multiplex PCR reads via MiXCR and lists one record per CDR3 protein. The table records approximately 400,000 distinct CDR3 sequences, around 23% of them present only once. The germline V and J ends were trimmed by 1 base and 3 bases, with 6 bases remaining between them. Germline lookup yields CDR1 WSHSY and CDR2 SAAADI. CDR3 length: 13 residues. Time point reported: persistent/refractory GD, antithyroid drugs over 5 years with positive TRAb. Scientists built the TCR library using RNA that was extracted from PBMCs. Graves' disease diagnoses used American Thyroid Association guidelines.

The sequencing used peripheral blood mononuclear cells (PBMCs), collected when the disease was refractory, from a patient treated with antithyroid drugs. The TCR originated in a middle-aged woman with Graves disease. The chain employs TRBV10-2 and TRBJ2-5; no clear D gene. CDR3 in amino acids: CASSEYSKETQYF. As DNA, the CDR3 is TGCGCCAGCAGTGAGTACTCAAAAGAGACCCAGTACTTC.